This T cell receptor (beta chain) was documented in a study of blood T cell repertoires in COVID-19. Per the authors' pipeline: Quantification of nucleated cells was approximated via reference gene primer amplification. Measured with immunoSEQ multiplex PCR; TCRdb has only the in-frame clones, and not every one. For V, J and clone size, that table is used; D and trimming come from the DNA. The data hold about 70,000 clones, with 85% observed a single time. V shed 1 base, J shed 7 bases, and the junction held 7 bases outside the gene matches. Per germline, CDR1 SGHTA and CDR2 FQGNSA. This CDR3 comprises 15 residues.

The clonotype originates from a man older than 75 with acute or convalescent COVID-19. The source material was peripheral blood. The V call is TRBV7-2, the J call TRBJ1-5; TRBD1 agrees at 7 bases. This CDR3 reads CASSLGPGQRQPQHF. The DNA for the CDR3 is TGTGCCAGCAGCTTAGGCCCGGGACAGAGGCAGCCCCAGCATTTT.